This T cell receptor beta chain was observed in a study of Ad26.COV2.S vaccination and SARS-CoV-2 variants. Overall study results and limits: Vaccine recipients showed a spike-specific TCR breadth that was higher than in placebo recipients.

The sample holds one count of this clone. What it binds is not known. Sequenced by immunoSEQ multiplex PCR; TCRdb stores in-frame clones only, minus some. Among approximately 300,000 clones listed, about 82% were seen once. As for treatment: roughly 18 received Ad26.COV2.S at low or high dose, single or two shots; several received placebo; per-sample allocation not given. On day 63 after the first injection, vaccine and placebo recipients gave samples. In Boston, an adult donor aged 18-55 years took part. This TCR derives from a person between 18 and 65 years old who received the Ad26.COV2.S COVID-19 vaccine or a placebo. The sample here was peripheral blood, taken in a trial of Ad26.COV2.S vaccine versus placebo.

In DNA, the CDR3 is TGTGCCAGCAGTTACGTTGGCGAGCAGTACTTC. It translates to CASSYVGEQYF. J is TRBJ2-7 and V is TRBV6-5; D uncertain. This CDR3 is built from 11 residues. Trimming shortened V by 2 bases and J by 6 bases, and 5 bases separated the two germline ends. Germline V CDR1 and CDR2: MNHEY, SVGAGI.